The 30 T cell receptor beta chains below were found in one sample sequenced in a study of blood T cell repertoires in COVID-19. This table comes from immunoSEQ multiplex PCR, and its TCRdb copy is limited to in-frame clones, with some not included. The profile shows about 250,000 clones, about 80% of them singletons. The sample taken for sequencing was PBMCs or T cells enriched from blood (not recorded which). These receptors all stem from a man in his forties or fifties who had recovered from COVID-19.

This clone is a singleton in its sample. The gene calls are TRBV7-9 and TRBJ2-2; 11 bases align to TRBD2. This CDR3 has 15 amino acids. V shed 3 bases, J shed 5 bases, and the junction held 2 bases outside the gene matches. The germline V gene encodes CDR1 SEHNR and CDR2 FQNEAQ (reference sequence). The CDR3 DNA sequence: TGTGCCAGCAGCTTGGGACTAGCGGCGACCGGGGAGCTGTTTTTT. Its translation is CASSLGLAATGELFF.

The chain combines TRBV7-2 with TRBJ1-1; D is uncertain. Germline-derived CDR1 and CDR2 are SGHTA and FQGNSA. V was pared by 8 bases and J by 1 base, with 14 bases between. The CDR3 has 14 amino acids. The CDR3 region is CASGKVAANTEAFF. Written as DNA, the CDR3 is TGTGCCAGCGGCAAAGTGGCGGCGAACACTGAAGCTTTCTTT.

This CDR3 is CASSLTGGASTGELFF. Written as DNA, the CDR3 is TGTGCCAGCAGCTTAACCGGGGGGGCTAGCACCGGGGAGCTGTTTTTT. The genes are TRBV7-3 and TRBJ2-2; 8 bases fit TRBD2. Germline CDR1 reads SGHTA; CDR2 reads FQGTGA. V shed 0 bases and J 4 bases; nucleotides not matched to a gene: 4. The CDR3 totals 16 residues.

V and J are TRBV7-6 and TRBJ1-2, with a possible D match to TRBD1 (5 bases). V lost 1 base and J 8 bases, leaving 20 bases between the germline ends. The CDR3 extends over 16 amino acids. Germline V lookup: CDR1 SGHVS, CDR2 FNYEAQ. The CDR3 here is CASSLVDSDLLGGYTF. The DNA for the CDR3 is TGTGCCAGCAGCTTAGTTGACAGCGACCTTTTAGGAGGCTACACCTTC.

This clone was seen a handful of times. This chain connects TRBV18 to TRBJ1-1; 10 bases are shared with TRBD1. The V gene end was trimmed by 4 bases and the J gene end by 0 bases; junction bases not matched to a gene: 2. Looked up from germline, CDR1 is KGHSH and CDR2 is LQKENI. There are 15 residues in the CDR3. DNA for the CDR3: TGTGCCAGCTCACACGACAGGGGGCTGAACACTGAAGCTTTCTTT. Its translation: CASSHDRGLNTEAFF.

Here the CDR3 reads CASSGLGVHTEAFF. The DNA of the CDR3 is TGTGCCAGCAGTGGGTTAGGGGTCCACACTGAAGCTTTCTTT. The chain recombines TRBV2 with TRBJ1-1; maybe TRBD1 (5 bases). Trimming removed 4 bases from V and 3 bases from J, with 12 bases in between. CDR3 length: 14 amino acids. Germline V gene data show CDR1 as SNHLY and CDR2 as FYNNEI.

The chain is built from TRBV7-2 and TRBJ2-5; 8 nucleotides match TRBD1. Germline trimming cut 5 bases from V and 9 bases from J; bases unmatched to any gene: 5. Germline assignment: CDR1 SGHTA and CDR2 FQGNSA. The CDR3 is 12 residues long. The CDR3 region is CASSPTGAAQYF. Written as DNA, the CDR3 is TGTGCCAGCAGCCCGACAGGGGCGGCCCAGTACTTC.

Here the CDR3 reads CASTRIADTQYF. CDR3 bases: TGTGCCAGCACCCGAATTGCGGATACGCAGTATTTT. The chain is built from TRBV12-3 or TRBV12-4 and TRBJ2-3, with D uncertain. Trimming cost V 7 bases and J 6 bases, with 11 bases left between them. CDR3 length equals 12 residues.

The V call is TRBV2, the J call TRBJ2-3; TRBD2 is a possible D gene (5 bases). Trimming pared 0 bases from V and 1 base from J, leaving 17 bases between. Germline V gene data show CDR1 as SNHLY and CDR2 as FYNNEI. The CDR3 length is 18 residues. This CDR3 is CASSEALGGHARTDTQYF. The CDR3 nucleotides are TGTGCCAGCAGTGAAGCGCTCGGCGGGCATGCACGCACAGATACGCAGTATTTT.

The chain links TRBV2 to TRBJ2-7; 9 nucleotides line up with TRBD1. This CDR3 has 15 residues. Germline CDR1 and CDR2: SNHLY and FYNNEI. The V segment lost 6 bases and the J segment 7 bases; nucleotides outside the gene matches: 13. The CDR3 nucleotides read TGTGCCAGCAGCGCACCCGGGACAGGGAGTTGGGAGCAGTACTTC. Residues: CASSAPGTGSWEQYF.

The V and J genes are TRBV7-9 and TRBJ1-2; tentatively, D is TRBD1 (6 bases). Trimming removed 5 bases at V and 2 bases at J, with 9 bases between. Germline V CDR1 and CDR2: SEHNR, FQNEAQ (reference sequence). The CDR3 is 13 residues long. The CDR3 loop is CASSATGNYGYTF. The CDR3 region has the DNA TGTGCCAGCAGCGCTACAGGGAACTATGGCTACACCTTC.

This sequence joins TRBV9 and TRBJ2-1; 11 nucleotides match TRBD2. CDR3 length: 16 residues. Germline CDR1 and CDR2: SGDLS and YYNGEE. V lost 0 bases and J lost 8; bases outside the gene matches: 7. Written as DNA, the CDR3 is TGTGCCAGCAGCGTAGTTACTAGCGGGGGCCGGGATGAGCAGTTCTTC. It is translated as CASSVVTSGGRDEQFF.

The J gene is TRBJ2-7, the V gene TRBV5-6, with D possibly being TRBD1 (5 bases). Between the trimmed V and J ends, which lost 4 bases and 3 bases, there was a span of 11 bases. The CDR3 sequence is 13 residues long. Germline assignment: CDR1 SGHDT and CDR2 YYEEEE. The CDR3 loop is CASSRRTFYEQYF. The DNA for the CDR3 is TGTGCCAGCAGCCGACGGACATTCTACGAGCAGTACTTC.

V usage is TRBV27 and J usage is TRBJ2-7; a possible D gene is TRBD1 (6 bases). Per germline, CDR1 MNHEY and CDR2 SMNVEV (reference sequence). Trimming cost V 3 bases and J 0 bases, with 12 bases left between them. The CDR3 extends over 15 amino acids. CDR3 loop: CASSFWGPGSYEQYF. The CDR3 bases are TGTGCCAGCAGTTTCTGGGGGCCTGGCTCCTACGAGCAGTACTTC.

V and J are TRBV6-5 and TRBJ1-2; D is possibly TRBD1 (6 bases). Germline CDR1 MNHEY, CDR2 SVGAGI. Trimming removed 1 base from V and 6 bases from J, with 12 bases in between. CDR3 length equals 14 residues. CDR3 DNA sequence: TGTGCCAGCAGTTACTTCACAGGGTTCGATGGCTACACCTTC. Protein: CASSYFTGFDGYTF.

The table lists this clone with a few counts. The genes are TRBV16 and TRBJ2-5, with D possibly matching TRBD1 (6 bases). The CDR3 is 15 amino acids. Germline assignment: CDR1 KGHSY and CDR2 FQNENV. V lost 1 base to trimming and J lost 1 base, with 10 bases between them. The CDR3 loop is CASSQLGDTQETQYF. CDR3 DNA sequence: TGTGCCAGCAGCCAATTAGGGGACACCCAAGAGACCCAGTACTTC.

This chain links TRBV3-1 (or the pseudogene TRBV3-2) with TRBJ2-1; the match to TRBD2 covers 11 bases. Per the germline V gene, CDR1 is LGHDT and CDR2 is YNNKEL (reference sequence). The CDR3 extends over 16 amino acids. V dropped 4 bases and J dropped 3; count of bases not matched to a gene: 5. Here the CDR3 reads CASSRTGTSGYNEQFF. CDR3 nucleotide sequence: TGTGCCAGCAGCCGAACCGGGACTAGCGGCTACAATGAGCAGTTCTTC.

The CDR3 DNA reads as TGTGCCAGCAGTTGGGACGGGGGGGGCGGCTATGGCTACACCTTC. Protein sequence: CASSWDGGGGYGYTF. The chain joins TRBV28 to TRBJ1-2, with D tentatively TRBD1 (6 bases). The V and J ends lost 4 bases and 4 bases respectively, with 16 bases between them. Germline V gene data show CDR1 as MDHEN and CDR2 as SYDVKM. The CDR3 has 15 residues.

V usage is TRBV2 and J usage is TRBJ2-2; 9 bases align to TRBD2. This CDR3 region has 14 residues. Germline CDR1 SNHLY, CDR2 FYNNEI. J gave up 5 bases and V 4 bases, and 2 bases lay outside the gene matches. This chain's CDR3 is CASSGAGGTGELFF. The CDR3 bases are TGTGCCAGCAGTGGAGCGGGAGGTACCGGGGAGCTGTTTTTT.

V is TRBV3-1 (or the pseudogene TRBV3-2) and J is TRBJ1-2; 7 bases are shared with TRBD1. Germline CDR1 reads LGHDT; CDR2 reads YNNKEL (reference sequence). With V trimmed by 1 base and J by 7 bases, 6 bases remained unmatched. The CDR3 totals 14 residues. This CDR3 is CASSQVDRDSGYTF. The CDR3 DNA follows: TGTGCCAGCAGCCAAGTTGACAGGGATAGTGGCTACACCTTC.

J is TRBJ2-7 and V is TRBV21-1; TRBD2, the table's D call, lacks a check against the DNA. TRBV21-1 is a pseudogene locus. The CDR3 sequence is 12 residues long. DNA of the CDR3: TGTGCCAGCGGGGGGGTCTTTCACGAGCAGTACTTC. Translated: CASGGVFHEQYF.

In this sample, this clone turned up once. The CDR3 region has the DNA TGTGCCAGCAGCTTGGCCGGAGCGGGAGGGCCCATCGAGCAGTACTTC. Residues: CASSLAGAGGPIEQYF. V is TRBV5-4 and J is TRBJ2-7; TRBD2 matches at 10 bases. The germline V gene encodes CDR1 SGHNT and CDR2 YYREEE (reference sequence). CDR3 length equals 16 residues. J lost 6 bases, V lost 0 bases, and 9 bases had no gene match.

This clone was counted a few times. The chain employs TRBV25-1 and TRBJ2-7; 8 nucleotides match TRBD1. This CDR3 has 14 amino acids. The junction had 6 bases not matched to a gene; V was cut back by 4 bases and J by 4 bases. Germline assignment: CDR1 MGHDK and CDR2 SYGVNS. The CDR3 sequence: CASSGRTGRYEQYF. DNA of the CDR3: TGTGCCAGCAGTGGCCGGACAGGGAGGTACGAGCAGTACTTC.

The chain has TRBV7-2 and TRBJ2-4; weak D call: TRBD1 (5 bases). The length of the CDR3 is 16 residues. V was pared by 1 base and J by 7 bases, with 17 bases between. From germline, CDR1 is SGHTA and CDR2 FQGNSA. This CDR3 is CASSLVSAGSSNIQYF. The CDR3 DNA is TGTGCCAGCAGCTTAGTGTCGGCAGGGTCATCGAACATTCAGTACTTC.

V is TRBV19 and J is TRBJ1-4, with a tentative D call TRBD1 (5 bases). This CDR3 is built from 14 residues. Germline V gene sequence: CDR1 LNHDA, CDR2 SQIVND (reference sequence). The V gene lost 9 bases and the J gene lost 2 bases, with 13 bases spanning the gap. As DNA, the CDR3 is TGTGCCAGCCGCCCAGGGAAGACTAATGAAAAACTGTTTTTT. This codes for CASRPGKTNEKLFF. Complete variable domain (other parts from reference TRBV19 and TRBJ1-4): DGGITQSPKYLFRKEGQNVTLSCEQNLNHDAMYWYRQDPGQGLRLIYYSQIVNDFQKGDIAEGYSVSREKKESFPLTVTSAQKNPTAFYLCASRPGKTNEKLFFGSGTQLSVL.

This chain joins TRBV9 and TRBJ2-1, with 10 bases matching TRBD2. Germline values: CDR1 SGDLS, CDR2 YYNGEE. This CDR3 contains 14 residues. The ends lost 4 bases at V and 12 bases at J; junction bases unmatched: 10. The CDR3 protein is CASSPGLAERGQFF. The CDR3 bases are TGTGCCAGCAGCCCCGGACTAGCGGAGAGAGGGCAGTTCTTC. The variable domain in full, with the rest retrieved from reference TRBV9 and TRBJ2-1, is DSGVTQTPKHLITATGQRVTLRCSPRSGDLSVYWYQQSLDQGLQFLIQYYNGEERAKGNILERFSAQQFPDLHSELNLSSLELGDSALYFCASSPGLAERGQFFGPGTRLTVL.

The chain's CDR3 is CSVVTGTGGEKLFF. CDR3 coding DNA: TGCAGCGTAGTGACCGGGACAGGGGGTGAAAAACTGTTTTTT. The chain carries TRBV29-1 and TRBJ1-4; 11 bases are a match to TRBD1. This CDR3 contains 14 residues. Germline CDR1 SQVTM, CDR2 ANQGSEA. The V and J ends lost 6 bases and 7 bases, in that order; junction bases with no gene match: 7. The variable domain in full, completed from reference TRBV29-1 and TRBJ1-4, reads SAVISQKPSRDICQRGTSLTIQCQVDSQVTMMFWYRQQPGQSLTLIATANQGSEATYESGFVIDKFPISRPNLTFSTLTVSNMSPEDSSIYLCSVVTGTGGEKLFFGSGTQLSVL.

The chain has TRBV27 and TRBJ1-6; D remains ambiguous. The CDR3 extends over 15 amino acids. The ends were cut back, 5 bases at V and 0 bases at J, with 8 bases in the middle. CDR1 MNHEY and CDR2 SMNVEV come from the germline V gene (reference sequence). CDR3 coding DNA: TGTGCCAGCAGTGGATCTAGCTCCTATAATTCACCCCTCCACTTT. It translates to CASSGSSSYNSPLHF.

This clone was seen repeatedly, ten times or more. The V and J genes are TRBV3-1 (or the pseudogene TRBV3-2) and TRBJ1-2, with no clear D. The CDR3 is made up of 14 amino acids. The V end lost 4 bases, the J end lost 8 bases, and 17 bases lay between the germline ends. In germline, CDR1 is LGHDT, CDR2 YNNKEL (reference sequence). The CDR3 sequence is CASSRADAGSGYTF. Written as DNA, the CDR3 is TGTGCCAGCAGCCGAGCGGACGCCGGTTCAGGCTACACCTTC.

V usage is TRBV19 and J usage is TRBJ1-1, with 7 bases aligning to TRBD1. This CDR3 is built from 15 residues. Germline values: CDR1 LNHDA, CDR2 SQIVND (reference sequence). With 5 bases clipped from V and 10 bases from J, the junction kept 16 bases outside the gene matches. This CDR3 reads CASSHRVGTDMGAFF. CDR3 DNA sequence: TGTGCCAGTAGTCACCGAGTAGGGACAGACATGGGAGCTTTCTTT.